This TCR beta chain was obtained from a study of human T cells and chemical hapten exposure. Study-wide context: Each patient's scalp received weekly diphenylcyclopropenone throughout the approximately 22-week study. Reading of the patch tests, which applied 0.01% DPC to the upper back, occurred at 6 days.

The CDR3 spans 15 residues. Trimming removed 5 bases from V and 3 bases from J, with 16 bases in between. Concerning this clonotype itself: Its antigen remains unidentified.

This sample's time point: pre-sensitization, week 0. Stated treatment: therapeutic diphenylcyclopropenone sensitization with weekly scalp DPC. The library attached unique molecular identifiers to individual cDNA molecules. TCRdb passed the RACE reads through MiXCR, listing each CDR3 protein once. The sample gives under 400,000 distinct CDR3 sequences, 5.1% of which show up once; just over 2.5% is in the top ten. Study-wide results and caveats: Compared to controls, expanded TCRs made significantly more large clusters of similar CDR3s.

The chain recombines TRBV12-3 or TRBV12-4 with TRBJ1-2; D uncertain. The sequencing here drew on whole blood, taken in connection with sensitization to the hapten diphenylcyclopropenone (DPC). This TCR came from a woman between 45 and 60 years old with alopecia areata. Some clones in this sample may be carry-over from other donors' samples. This CDR3 reads CASSPSEVAHYGYTF. The CDR3 bases are TGTGCCAGCAGTCCGTCCGAGGTCGCACACTATGGCTACACCTTC.